Below, 2 T cell receptor beta chains from the same sample are listed, as sequenced in a study of CD8+CD57+ T cells in acquired aplastic anemia (dated 2018 in TCRdb). The sample was run on an Illumina HiSeq 2000. Genomic DNA served as template for TCR beta VDJ combination and CDR3 sequence profiling. The public reads were reanalyzed by TCRdb: fastp trimming at Q25, MiXCR alignment, in-frame beta chains only. CDR3 protein sequences are deduplicated, and each keeps its most common genes and DNA. For this sample the table gives around 430,000 distinct CDR3 sequences, of which around 30% were detected only once. The ten largest clones add up to less than 1% of the sample. The patients picked for sequencing were ones in whom flow cytometry had shown an expansion of CD8+CD57+ cells. Sequences were obtained from sorted CD4+, CD8+, or CD8+CD57+ T cells (not recorded which) from PBMCs. The receptors derive from a human donor with aplastic anemia.

The chain has TRBV20-1 and TRBJ2-1, with 10 bases matching TRBD2. Germline-derived CDR1 and CDR2 are DFQATT and SNEGSKA (reference sequence). This CDR3 is built from 15 residues. V was clipped by 0 bases and J by 6 bases; unmatched bases: 5. For the CDR3, the DNA is TGCAGTGCTAGAGATCCGGGACTAGCGCCCAATGAGCAGTTCTTC. Its protein is CSARDPGLAPNEQFF.

This sequence joins TRBV6-5 and TRBJ1-5; 10 bases agree with TRBD1. Unmatched junction bases numbered 5, after V lost 0 bases and J lost 3 bases. The CDR3 totals 17 residues. Germline loops: CDR1 MNHEY, CDR2 SVGAGI. Here the CDR3 DNA reads TGTGCCAGCAGTTACTCGGGGACAGGGGCTACCAATCAGCCCCAGCATTTT. Translating it yields CASSYSGTGATNQPQHF.